This is a list of T cell receptor beta chains from one sample in a study of blood T cell repertoires in COVID-19. Assay used: immunoSEQ multiplex PCR; TCRdb lists only in-frame clones, some missing. The table shows 88,000 or so clones, with roughly 87% occurring only once. The specimen was peripheral blood. The receptors here all came from a man over 45 with acute or convalescent COVID-19. Each CDR3 is given with its conserved first and last residue. A D gene is named only where the DNA matches it firmly. A clone size is listed for some rows: how often the clone was seen (once, few, many), or a class if it is expanded.

V gene: TRBV5-1
J gene: TRBJ2-6
clone size: NA
D gene: TRBD1
CDR3 DNA: TGCGCCAGCAGCTGGGACAGTCCCTCTGGGGCCAACGTCCTGACTTTC
CDR3 protein: CASSWDSPSGANVLTF

V gene: TRBV7-8
J gene: TRBJ1-1
clone size: NA
D gene: NA
CDR3 DNA: TGTGCCAGCAGCAGAACGCGGGAGACTGAAGCTTTCTTT
CDR3 protein: CASSRTRETEAFF

V gene: TRBV11-2
J gene: TRBJ1-3
clone size: NA
D gene: NA
CDR3 DNA: TGTGCCAGCAGCTTAGCCCCAGGCAGGGAAGAAAGAAACACCATATATTTT
CDR3 protein: CASSLAPGREERNTIYF

V gene: TRBV19
J gene: TRBJ2-3
clone size: once
D gene: TRBD1
CDR3 DNA: TGTGCCAGTAGCGGACAGGGGAAGAGGACAGATACGCAGTATTTT
CDR3 protein: CASSGQGKRTDTQYF

V gene: TRBV5-4
J gene: TRBJ1-2
clone size: NA
D gene: NA
CDR3 DNA: TGTGCCAGCAGCTTGGTAGGGGACTATGGCTACACCTTC
CDR3 protein: CASSLVGDYGYTF

V gene: TRBV7-9
J gene: TRBJ2-3
clone size: few
D gene: TRBD2
CDR3 DNA: TGTGCCAGCAGCTACGCCGGACTAGCGGTAACAGATACGCAGTATTTT
CDR3 protein: CASSYAGLAVTDTQYF

V gene: TRBV5-1
J gene: TRBJ1-2
clone size: NA
D gene: NA
CDR3 DNA: TGCGCCAGCAGCTTGGTAGAAAACAGGGTCCATGGCTACACCTTC
CDR3 protein: CASSLVENRVHGYTF

V gene: TRBV6-2/TRBV6-3
J gene: TRBJ2-1
clone size: NA
D gene: TRBD2
CDR3 DNA: TGTGCCAGCAGCTCAATCCTAGCGGGGGGGTACAATGAGCAGTTCTTC
CDR3 protein: CASSSILAGGYNEQFF

V gene: TRBV19
J gene: TRBJ1-1
clone size: once
D gene: TRBD1
CDR3 DNA: TGTGCCAGTAGTATTTGGGACAGGGGACTGAACACTGAAGCTTTCTTT
CDR3 protein: CASSIWDRGLNTEAFF

V gene: TRBV28
J gene: TRBJ1-2
clone size: NA
D gene: TRBD1
CDR3 DNA: TGTGCCAGCAGTGCGGACAGGGCATATGGCTACACCTTC
CDR3 protein: CASSADRAYGYTF

V gene: TRBV7-2
J gene: TRBJ2-5
clone size: NA
D gene: NA
CDR3 DNA: TGTGCCAGCAGCTTAGCGGGGGGGGCAGAGACCCAGTACTTC
CDR3 protein: CASSLAGGAETQYF

V gene: TRBV7-9
J gene: TRBJ1-5
clone size: NA
D gene: NA
CDR3 DNA: TGTGCCAGCAGCTTAGAGGGACAAGGTCAGCCCCAGCATTTT
CDR3 protein: CASSLEGQGQPQHF

V gene: TRBV7-2
J gene: TRBJ2-5
clone size: few
D gene: TRBD1
CDR3 DNA: TGTGCCAGCAATATGCGGACAGGAGGAGAGACCCAGTACTTC
CDR3 protein: CASNMRTGGETQYF

V gene: TRBV30
J gene: TRBJ2-3
clone size: once
D gene: TRBD2
CDR3 DNA: TGTGCCTGGAGTGTACTAGCGAGTCCTAGCACAGATACGCAGTATTTT
CDR3 protein: CAWSVLASPSTDTQYF

V gene: TRBV2
J gene: TRBJ1-3
clone size: NA
D gene: NA
CDR3 DNA: TGTGCCGGACGCTTAGGCAGGGAGGGCACCATATATTTT
CDR3 protein: CAGRLGREGTIYF

V gene: TRBV25-1
J gene: TRBJ1-2
clone size: NA
D gene: NA
CDR3 DNA: TGTGCCAGCAGTGAGATAGGGAGTTCCGCTAACTATGGCTACACCTTC
CDR3 protein: CASSEIGSSANYGYTF

V gene: TRBV29-1
J gene: TRBJ1-5
clone size: few
D gene: TRBD1
CDR3 DNA: TGCAGCGTTTCTACAGGGGGCCCCAATCAGCCCCAGCATTTT
CDR3 protein: CSVSTGGPNQPQHF

V gene: TRBV6-2/TRBV6-3
J gene: TRBJ2-4
clone size: NA
D gene: TRBD1
CDR3 DNA: TGTGCCAGCAGTTACTCGACCGGGACAGCCGGAAACATTCAGTACTTC
CDR3 protein: CASSYSTGTAGNIQYF

V gene: TRBV2
J gene: TRBJ2-2
clone size: once
D gene: NA
CDR3 DNA: TGTGCCAGCAGTCCGACAGGTCCAAGAATCCGGGAGCTGTTTTTT
CDR3 protein: CASSPTGPRIRELFF

V gene: TRBV4-1
J gene: TRBJ1-5
clone size: NA
D gene: NA
CDR3 DNA: TGCGCCAGCAGCCAAGTGTGGGGGCAAGGTCAGCCCCAGCATTTT
CDR3 protein: CASSQVWGQGQPQHF

V gene: TRBV19
J gene: TRBJ2-2
clone size: NA
D gene: NA
CDR3 DNA: TGTGCCAGCTCCAACGACCGGGTTTCCGGGGAGCTGTTTTTT
CDR3 protein: CASSNDRVSGELFF

V gene: TRBV4-1
J gene: TRBJ2-1
clone size: few
D gene: NA
CDR3 DNA: TGCGCCAGCAGCCAACTGGGACTGGGCCTTAGGAATGAGCAGTTCTTC
CDR3 protein: CASSQLGLGLRNEQFF

V gene: TRBV9
J gene: TRBJ2-3
clone size: NA
D gene: TRBD1
CDR3 DNA: TGTGCCAGCAGCGTAGGTTTGGGACAGGGGACAGATACGCAGTATTTT
CDR3 protein: CASSVGLGQGTDTQYF

V gene: TRBV5-1
J gene: TRBJ2-3
clone size: NA
D gene: NA
CDR3 DNA: TGCGCCAGCAGCTTGGAGAGCCCCACAGATACGCAGTATTTT
CDR3 protein: CASSLESPTDTQYF

V gene: TRBV7-9
J gene: TRBJ1-4
clone size: NA
D gene: NA
CDR3 DNA: TGTGCCAGCACCTCCCGTGAGATCGCTAATGAAAAACTGTTTTTT
CDR3 protein: CASTSREIANEKLFF

V gene: TRBV19
J gene: TRBJ1-4
clone size: few
D gene: NA
CDR3 DNA: TGTGCCAGTAGTATCTACAGGGAGTATGAAAAACTGTTTTTT
CDR3 protein: CASSIYREYEKLFF

V gene: TRBV7-8
J gene: TRBJ2-2
clone size: few
D gene: TRBD1
CDR3 DNA: TGTGCCAGCAGCCTTCTACAGGGGGCCGCCGGGGAGCTGTTTTTT
CDR3 protein: CASSLLQGAAGELFF

V gene: TRBV7-8
J gene: TRBJ2-7
clone size: once
D gene: TRBD2
CDR3 DNA: TGTGCCAGCAGCCGGCGAGGGGGACTAGGGTACGAGCAGTACTTC
CDR3 protein: CASSRRGGLGYEQYF

V gene: TRBV9
J gene: TRBJ2-2
clone size: few
D gene: NA
CDR3 DNA: TGTGCCAGCAGTAGACAGACCCGCAACACCGGGGAGCTGTTTTTT
CDR3 protein: CASSRQTRNTGELFF

V gene: TRBV27
J gene: TRBJ2-1
clone size: NA
D gene: NA
CDR3 DNA: TGTGCCAGCAGTTTATCACTCACCGGGAACAATGAGCAGTTCTTC
CDR3 protein: CASSLSLTGNNEQFF

V gene: TRBV27
J gene: TRBJ2-1
clone size: NA
D gene: NA
CDR3 DNA: TGTGCCAGCAGTCCGCCCGCGGGGCGGACATACAATGAGCAGTTCTTC
CDR3 protein: CASSPPAGRTYNEQFF

V gene: TRBV24-1
J gene: TRBJ2-2
clone size: NA
D gene: NA
CDR3 DNA: TGTGCCACCAGTGATGTCCTGGGCGCAGGGAACACCGGGGAGCTGTTTTTT
CDR3 protein: CATSDVLGAGNTGELFF

V gene: TRBV27
J gene: TRBJ2-7
clone size: NA
D gene: TRBD1
CDR3 DNA: TGTGCCAGCAGTTTTTCTCCAGGGACAGGAGATAGATACGAGCAGTACTTC
CDR3 protein: CASSFSPGTGDRYEQYF

V gene: TRBV2
J gene: TRBJ1-1
clone size: NA
D gene: TRBD1
CDR3 DNA: TGTGCCAGCAGTGGGGGGGACAGAGGTTTGAACACTGAAGCTTTCTTT
CDR3 protein: CASSGGDRGLNTEAFF

V gene: TRBV5-1
J gene: TRBJ1-2
clone size: NA
D gene: NA
CDR3 DNA: TGCGCCAGCAGCTTCGACAGTAACTATGGCTACACCTTC
CDR3 protein: CASSFDSNYGYTF

V gene: TRBV5-1
J gene: TRBJ2-1
clone size: NA
D gene: TRBD2
CDR3 DNA: TGCGCCAGCAGCTACTCCGGGACTAACTACAATGAGCAGTTCTTC
CDR3 protein: CASSYSGTNYNEQFF

V gene: TRBV7-9
J gene: TRBJ1-3
clone size: NA
D gene: NA
CDR3 DNA: TGTGCCAGCAGCTTGATGGACAGAGATTCTGGAAACACCATATATTTT
CDR3 protein: CASSLMDRDSGNTIYF

V gene: TRBV19
J gene: TRBJ1-2
clone size: NA
D gene: TRBD1
CDR3 DNA: TGTGCCAGTAGTATCGACCGGGACAGTGGTGGCTACACCTTC
CDR3 protein: CASSIDRDSGGYTF

V gene: TRBV4-1
J gene: TRBJ2-3
clone size: NA
D gene: TRBD2
CDR3 DNA: TGCGCCACCACCGTGGGGGAGGGAAGGGCCGGAGATACGCAGTATTTT
CDR3 protein: CATTVGEGRAGDTQYF

V gene: TRBV2
J gene: TRBJ1-1
clone size: once
D gene: NA
CDR3 DNA: TGTGCCAGCAGTTATATCACAGGGAACACTGAAGCTTTCTTT
CDR3 protein: CASSYITGNTEAFF

V gene: TRBV2
J gene: TRBJ1-1
clone size: once
D gene: NA
CDR3 DNA: TGTGCCAGCAGCCTTTCTGAGGAGGTCGCTTTCTTT
CDR3 protein: CASSLSEEVAFF

V gene: TRBV27
J gene: TRBJ2-3
clone size: NA
D gene: TRBD2
CDR3 DNA: TGTGCCAGCAGTTTAGTCGGACTAGCGGGGGGAAGCACAGATACGCAGTATTTT
CDR3 protein: CASSLVGLAGGSTDTQYF

V gene: TRBV7-2
J gene: TRBJ2-1
clone size: NA
D gene: NA
CDR3 DNA: TGTGCCAGCAGCTTATCAGGGTGGGAGCAGTTCTTC
CDR3 protein: CASSLSGWEQFF

V gene: TRBV6-5
J gene: TRBJ1-1
clone size: once
D gene: TRBD1
CDR3 DNA: TGTGCCGCTCGCCAGGGGGCGGTCACTGAAGCTTTCTTT
CDR3 protein: CAARQGAVTEAFF

V gene: TRBV19
J gene: TRBJ2-5
clone size: NA
D gene: TRBD1
CDR3 DNA: TGTGCCAGTAGTATCCAGGGGGCAGGGGAGACCCAGTACTTC
CDR3 protein: CASSIQGAGETQYF

V gene: TRBV29-1
J gene: TRBJ2-1
clone size: NA
D gene: NA
CDR3 DNA: TGCAGCGTTGACAGGGTGTCCAACAATGAGCAGTTCTTC
CDR3 protein: CSVDRVSNNEQFF

V gene: TRBV5-1
J gene: TRBJ2-3
clone size: NA
D gene: TRBD1
CDR3 DNA: TGCGCCAGCTCTAGACCGCAGGGGGAAACAGATACGCAGTATTTT
CDR3 protein: CASSRPQGETDTQYF

V gene: TRBV5-4
J gene: TRBJ2-5
clone size: NA
D gene: NA
CDR3 DNA: TGTGCCAGCAGCTTGTGGTCCGGCCAAGAGACCCAGTACTTC
CDR3 protein: CASSLWSGQETQYF

V gene: TRBV7-8
J gene: TRBJ2-5
clone size: NA
D gene: TRBD1
CDR3 DNA: TGTGCCAGCAGCTTAGGAACAGGGGGAGAGACCCAGTACTTC
CDR3 protein: CASSLGTGGETQYF

V gene: TRBV7-2
J gene: TRBJ1-2
clone size: NA
D gene: NA
CDR3 DNA: TGTGCCAGCAGCTTAATGGGGGGTAACGACTATGGCTACACCTTC
CDR3 protein: CASSLMGGNDYGYTF

V gene: TRBV4-2
J gene: TRBJ2-5
clone size: NA
D gene: NA
CDR3 DNA: TGTGCCAGTTCCCAACCCGAGGTTGGGACCCAGTACTTC
CDR3 protein: CASSQPEVGTQYF

V gene: TRBV19
J gene: TRBJ1-2
clone size: NA
D gene: NA
CDR3 DNA: TGTGCCAGTAGTCCCACAAGGGAGGGTAACGGCTACACCTTC
CDR3 protein: CASSPTREGNGYTF

V gene: TRBV5-1
J gene: TRBJ1-4
clone size: NA
D gene: TRBD1
CDR3 DNA: TGCGCCAGCAGCGGAGGACAGGGGGAGCTTGAAAAACTGTTTTTT
CDR3 protein: CASSGGQGELEKLFF

V gene: TRBV6-1
J gene: TRBJ2-2
clone size: NA
D gene: NA
CDR3 DNA: TGTGCCAGCAGTGAACTAGGACTTAACACCGGGGAGCTGTTTTTT
CDR3 protein: CASSELGLNTGELFF

V gene: TRBV27
J gene: TRBJ1-1
clone size: once
D gene: TRBD1
CDR3 DNA: TGTGCCAGCGGCCGCTACGGGACAGTAGGCACTGAAGCTTTCTTT
CDR3 protein: CASGRYGTVGTEAFF

V gene: TRBV7-9
J gene: TRBJ1-1
clone size: few
D gene: NA
CDR3 DNA: TGTGCCAGCAGCCCCAACCGGGGGGCCCGAGGAGCTTTCTTT
CDR3 protein: CASSPNRGARGAFF

V gene: TRBV7-9
J gene: TRBJ1-6
clone size: NA
D gene: NA
CDR3 DNA: TGTGCCAGCAGCGCTACTAATTCACCCCTCCACTTT
CDR3 protein: CASSATNSPLHF

V gene: TRBV7-2
J gene: TRBJ2-1
clone size: NA
D gene: TRBD2
CDR3 DNA: TGTGCCAGCAGCTTTGGACTAGCGGGCACCACCTACAATGAGCAGTTCTTC
CDR3 protein: CASSFGLAGTTYNEQFF

V gene: TRBV11-2
J gene: TRBJ1-6
clone size: NA
D gene: NA
CDR3 DNA: TGTGCCAGCAGCCCCCGGGATATTTATAATTCACCCCTCCACTTT
CDR3 protein: CASSPRDIYNSPLHF